The 28 T cell receptor beta chains given below trace back to one sample, sequenced in a study of OX40 agonist ivuxolimab in advanced cancers. The data were produced by immunoSEQ multiplex PCR, yet TCRdb's version contains in-frame clones alone and is incomplete. The sample lists 98,000 or so clones; 80% to 90% were seen once. This sample comprised CD4+ or CD8+ T cells sorted from blood, obtained in a trial of the OX40 agonist ivuxolimab. All receptors derive from an adult with an advanced solid tumor such as melanoma, head and neck, liver or kidney cancer.

The genes are TRBV7-9 and TRBJ1-1; tentatively, D is TRBD1 (5 bases). The germline gives CDR1 SEHNR, CDR2 FQNEAQ (reference sequence). V was trimmed by 7 bases and J by 0 bases, leaving 9 bases between them. The CDR3 runs to 13 residues. The CDR3 nucleotides read TGTGCCAGCACCCTGACAGTGAACACTGAAGCTTTCTTT. It is translated as CASTLTVNTEAFF.

The rearrangement links TRBV11-1 to TRBJ2-7; D unclear. Germline V gene data show CDR1 as SGHAT and CDR2 as FQDESV (reference sequence). V lost 1 base and J 4 bases, leaving 11 bases between the germline ends. The CDR3 length is 14 residues. CDR3 residues: CASSLDQWTYEQYF. CDR3 DNA: TGTGCCAGCAGCTTAGATCAGTGGACGTACGAGCAGTACTTC.

V is TRBV2 and J is TRBJ1-6; maybe TRBD1 (5 bases). The CDR3 has 13 residues. The V end lost 6 bases, the J end lost 5 bases, and 8 bases lay between the germline ends. Germline CDR1 and CDR2: SNHLY and FYNNEI. The CDR3 loop is CASRRQHNSPLHF. CDR3 nucleotide sequence: TGTGCCAGCAGGAGACAGCATAATTCACCCCTCCACTTT.

The CDR3 nucleotides are TGTGCCAGCAGTTACCCAGCCCAGGGAGGAGATACGCAGTATTTT. It specifies CASSYPAQGGDTQYF. V usage is TRBV6-6 and J usage is TRBJ2-3; possible D gene TRBD2, 6 bases. Germline V gene sequence: CDR1 MNHNY, CDR2 SVGAGI (reference sequence). The CDR3 runs to 15 residues. With 2 bases removed from V and 5 bases from J, the gap between germline ends came to 14 bases.

The V and J genes are TRBV7-3 and TRBJ2-3; the match to TRBD1 covers 7 bases. With V trimmed by 3 bases and J by 2 bases, 2 bases remained unmatched. The V gene's germline CDR1 is SGHTA and CDR2 FQGTGA. CDR3 length: 14 amino acids. The CDR3 reads CASSLGQHTDTQYF. CDR3 nucleotide sequence: TGTGCCAGCAGCTTGGGACAGCACACAGATACGCAGTATTTT.

V gene TRBV19 combines with J gene TRBJ1-5; TRBD1 matches at 10 bases. The V gene's germline CDR1 is LNHDA and CDR2 SQIVND (reference sequence). The CDR3 runs 19 residues. Trimming cost V 3 bases and J 6 bases; bases outside gene matches: 17. The CDR3 bases are TGTGCCAGTAGTATTGGCTCAGGGACAGGGGACCTGAGACGTCAGCCCCAGCATTTT. Protein: CASSIGSGTGDLRRQPQHF.

The rearrangement joins TRBV6-6 to TRBJ2-1, with TRBD1 identical over 9 bases. This CDR3 is built from 15 residues. V shed 2 bases and J 5 bases; nucleotides not matched to a gene: 4. The V gene's germline CDR1 is MNHNY and CDR2 SVGAGI (reference sequence). The CDR3: CASSYMRQGDNEQFF. The CDR3 nucleotides read TGTGCCAGCAGTTACATGAGACAGGGGGACAATGAGCAGTTCTTC.

The V gene is TRBV6-6, the J gene TRBJ2-7; D is possibly TRBD2 (6 bases). With 7 bases removed from V and 6 bases from J, the gap between germline ends came to 16 bases. The germline V gene has CDR1 MNHNY and CDR2 SVGAGI (reference sequence). There are 13 residues in the CDR3. The CDR3 here is CASTLAAGIEQYF. CDR3 DNA: TGTGCCAGCACCCTGGCTGCGGGGATCGAGCAGTACTTC.

This sequence joins TRBV10-2 and TRBJ2-2; 12 bases fit TRBD2. Germline V gene data show CDR1 as WSHSY and CDR2 as SAAADI. The CDR3 contains 17 residues. V lost 7 bases and J lost 1; bases outside the gene matches: 7. Written as DNA, the CDR3 is TGCGCCAGCACTGGACTAGCGGGGAGGGTGAACACCGGGGAGCTGTTTTTT. Translating gives CASTGLAGRVNTGELFF.

Concerning this clone itself: The DNA is left out, because the CDR3 cannot be placed on it with certainty; the CDR3 is given as TCRdb lists it. The chain joins TRBV29-1 to TRBJ2-1. The CDR3 comprises 14 residues, both ends counted. CDR1 is SQVTM and CDR2 is ANQGSEA in the germline V gene. The CDR3 is CSLLEKGRTNEQFF.

The chain has TRBV14 and TRBJ1-4; 9 bases are a match to TRBD1. Germline V gene sequence: CDR1 SGHDN, CDR2 FVKESK. CDR3 length: 17 amino acids. J gave up 5 bases and V 2 bases, and 9 bases lay outside the gene matches. This CDR3 is CASSQSWPGTGNEKLFF. The CDR3 bases are TGTGCCAGCAGCCAATCCTGGCCAGGGACAGGGAATGAAAAACTGTTTTTT.

The genes are TRBV28 and TRBJ1-2; weak D call: TRBD1 (6 bases). CDR1 and CDR2 from the germline V gene are MDHEN and SYDVKM. The CDR3 has 13 amino acids. V was trimmed by 6 bases and J by 8 bases, leaving 16 bases between them. CDR3 loop: CASSTTGIQGYTF. The CDR3 nucleotides read TGTGCCAGCAGCACAACAGGGATCCAAGGCTACACCTTC.

The chain recombines TRBV5-5 with TRBJ2-7, with D possibly being TRBD1 (8 bases). Germline assignment: CDR1 SGHKS and CDR2 YYEKEE (reference sequence). V was trimmed by 4 bases and J by 6 bases, leaving 14 bases between them. The CDR3 length is 13 residues. CDR3: CASSLQGEGEQYF. As DNA, the CDR3 is TGTGCCAGCAGCCTACAGGGGGAGGGCGAGCAGTACTTC.

The V gene is TRBV5-6, the J gene TRBJ1-4; possible D gene TRBD1, 5 bases. V lost 1 base, J lost 3 bases, and 19 bases lay in between. Germline V CDR1 and CDR2: SGHDT, YYEEEE. The CDR3 covers 18 residues. The CDR3 loop is CASSLYLAGAGANEKLFF. CDR3 DNA sequence: TGTGCCAGCAGCTTGTATCTGGCCGGGGCGGGAGCTAATGAAAAACTGTTTTTT.

This clone was seen just once. The chain links TRBV5-6 to TRBJ2-7, with no clear D. The CDR3 sequence is 14 residues long. Deletions cut 4 bases from V and 1 base from J, with 12 bases between. Germline-derived CDR1 and CDR2 are SGHDT and YYEEEE. The DNA for the CDR3 is TGTGCCAGCAGCCAGGCGTGGGGTTCCTACGAGCAGTACTTC. This codes for CASSQAWGSYEQYF.

The chain combines TRBV6-6 with TRBJ1-4, with TRBD1 identical over 9 bases. Per the germline V gene, CDR1 is MNHNY and CDR2 is SVGAGI (reference sequence). Losses at the gene ends were 2 bases for V and 8 bases for J; bases not matched to a gene: 0. The CDR3 runs to 13 residues. The CDR3 DNA follows: TGTGCCAGCAGTTACGGGACAGGGGAAAAACTGTTTTTT. Residues: CASSYGTGEKLFF.

The chain joins TRBV5-1 to TRBJ1-4; no clear D. Between the trimmed V and J ends, which lost 1 base and 5 bases, there was a span of 9 bases. CDR3 length: 14 residues. Germline V gene data show CDR1 as SGHRS and CDR2 as YFSETQ. DNA of the CDR3: TGCGCCAGCAGCTTGTATGGCCCCAATGAAAAACTGTTTTTT. It translates to CASSLYGPNEKLFF.

The J gene is TRBJ2-7, the V gene TRBV2; the D is unclear. Germline V gene sequence: CDR1 SNHLY, CDR2 FYNNEI. V was trimmed by 6 bases and J by 3 bases, leaving 12 bases between them. The CDR3 loop spans 13 amino acids. CDR3 protein: CASRRNGRYEQYV. CDR3 nucleotides: TGTGCCAGCAGACGAAACGGCCGCTACGAGCAGTACGTC.

This clone has only a few counts. The chain recombines TRBV30 with TRBJ1-1; D gene unclear. Trimming cost V 2 bases and J 8 bases, with 9 bases left between them. The CDR3 totals 11 residues. The germline CDR1 and CDR2 sequences are GTSNPN and SVGIG (reference sequence). The CDR3 nucleotides read TGTGCCTGGAGTTTTCGGCACGAAGCTTTCTTT. This codes for CAWSFRHEAFF. Full variable domain (rest looked up from reference TRBV30 and TRBJ1-1): SQTIHQWPATLVQPVGSPLSLECTVEGTSNPNLYWYRQAAGRGLQLLFYSVGIGQISSEVPQNLSASRPQDRQFILSSKKLLLSDSGFYLCAWSFRHEAFFGQGTRLTVV.

This clone was detected only once. This chain links TRBV5-1 with TRBJ2-5; 8 bases match TRBD2. Germline CDR1 and CDR2: SGHRS and YFSETQ. Unmatched junction bases numbered 4, after V lost 4 bases and J lost 5 bases. The CDR3 sequence is 13 residues long. The CDR3 region has the DNA TGCGCCAGCAGCCCGGGGGGGGACGAGACCCAGTACTTC. Its translation: CASSPGGDETQYF.

V usage is TRBV20-1 and J usage is TRBJ1-2; D gene unclear. Germline CDR1 is DFQATT and CDR2 is SNEGSKA (reference sequence). The germline V and J ends were trimmed by 1 base and 2 bases, with 2 bases remaining between them. This CDR3 has 11 amino acids. The CDR3 nucleotides are TGCAGTGCTAGAGTCAACTATGGCTACACCTTC. It is translated as CSARVNYGYTF.

This clone has just one count. This CDR3 reads CASGLTGSNTEAFF. In nucleotides, the CDR3 is TGTGCTAGTGGTTTGACAGGTTCGAACACTGAAGCTTTCTTT. The rearrangement joins TRBV12-5 to TRBJ1-1; D is possibly TRBD1 (5 bases). In germline, CDR1 is LGHNT, CDR2 FRNRAP. The CDR3 sequence is 14 residues long. V was pared by 2 bases and J by 1 base, with 8 bases between. Full variable domain (missing parts from reference TRBV12-5 and TRBJ1-1): DARVTQTPRHKVTEMGQEVTMRCQPILGHNTVFWYRQTMMQGLELLAYFRNRAPLDDSGMPKDRFSAEMPDATLATLKIQPSEPRDSAVYFCASGLTGSNTEAFFGQGTRLTVV.

The CDR3 coding sequence is TGTGCCAGCAGTGAAAACAGTTGGGCCTCCTACGAGCAGTACTTC. It translates to CASSENSWASYEQYF. This chain links TRBV2 with TRBJ2-7; D is undetermined. The CDR3 runs 15 residues. CDR1 and CDR2 from the germline V gene are SNHLY and FYNNEI. V dropped 2 bases and J dropped 0 bases, with 11 bases sitting between them. Drawing the rest from reference TRBV2 and TRBJ2-7, the complete variable domain is EPEVTQTPSHQVTQMGQEVILRCVPISNHLYFYWYRQILGQKVEFLVSFYNNEISEKSEIFDDQFSVERPDGSNFTLKIRSTKLEDSAMYFCASSENSWASYEQYFGPGTRLTVT.

The V gene is TRBV7-9, the J gene TRBJ2-1; D unclear. CDR3 length equals 15 residues. Deletions cut 5 bases from V and 0 bases from J, with 11 bases between. The germline V gene has CDR1 SEHNR and CDR2 FQNEAQ (reference sequence). CDR3 DNA: TGTGCCAGCAGCCGCTACAGTAGCTCCTACAATGAGCAGTTCTTC. Amino acid sequence: CASSRYSSSYNEQFF.

This chain connects TRBV9 to TRBJ2-2; 8 nucleotides agree with TRBD2. V was pared by 0 bases and J by 4 bases, with 11 bases of the junction left unmatched. The CDR3 runs 18 residues. Germline V gene sequence: CDR1 SGDLS, CDR2 YYNGEE. For the CDR3, the DNA is TGTGCCAGCAGCGTAGCTCTAGGAGGAGCGGGAGCCACCGGGGAGCTGTTTTTT. This codes for CASSVALGGAGATGELFF.

The chain has TRBV5-1 and TRBJ2-3, with 12 bases lining up with TRBD2. CDR3 length: 21 amino acids. Losses at the gene ends were 0 bases for V and 6 bases for J; bases not matched to a gene: 20. Germline lookup yields CDR1 SGHRS and CDR2 YFSETQ. In nucleotides, the CDR3 is TGCGCCAGCAGCTTGGCTGCCGGACAGAGGGTACTAGCGGGAGGCCGGGATACGCAGTATTTT. Translated, it gives CASSLAAGQRVLAGGRDTQYF.

This clone was seen once. V gene TRBV5-6 combines with J gene TRBJ2-3; D ambiguous. Germline V gene lookup returns CDR1 SGHDT and CDR2 YYEEEE. Deletions cut 0 bases from V and 0 bases from J, with 8 bases between. The CDR3 length is 15 residues. The CDR3 DNA follows: TGTGCCAGCAGCTTGGTACTTGCTAGCACAGATACGCAGTATTTT. Its translation is CASSLVLASTDTQYF.

CDR3 in amino acids: CASSERENTEAFF. CDR3 coding DNA: TGTGCCAGCAGTGAAAGGGAAAACACTGAAGCTTTCTTT. The chain recombines TRBV2 with TRBJ1-1; D is uncertain. This CDR3 has 13 residues. V was shortened by 2 bases and J by 2 bases, with 6 bases between the two germline ends. The V gene's germline CDR1 is SNHLY and CDR2 FYNNEI.